The T cell receptor beta chain under discussion was sequenced for a study of blood T cell repertoires in COVID-19. This clone has only a few counts. The CDR3 loop spans 15 amino acids. Germline V gene sequence: CDR1 MNHNS, CDR2 SASEGT. V lost 3 bases, J lost 2 bases, and 4 bases stayed unmatched. Assay used: immunoSEQ multiplex PCR; TCRdb lists only in-frame clones, some missing. The table includes about 230,000 clones, over 70% detected once. This clonotype originated in an elderly woman with acute or convalescent COVID-19. The chain recombines TRBV6-1 with TRBJ1-5; TRBD1 agrees at 7 bases. The specimen was peripheral blood. The CDR3 DNA reads TGTGCCAGCAGTGACCGACAGGGACGCAATCAGCCCCAGCATTTT. Protein sequence: CASSDRQGRNQPQHF.